This T cell receptor (beta chain) was observed in a study of primary melanoma T cells and metastatic recurrence. General study findings and limits: The tumor T-cell fraction reportedly predicted progression-free survival independently of thickness, ulceration, mitotic rate and age.

The CDR3 runs to 14 residues. CDR1 and CDR2 from the germline V gene are SGHNT and YENEEA. The V and J ends lost 5 bases and 4 bases, in that order; junction bases with no gene match: 7. Points on this clone: Its matching antigen is unknown.

The repertoire was sequenced with immunoSEQ multiplex PCR; TCRdb's copy has only in-frame clones and lacks some. The sample contains approximately 3,200 clones, roughly 78% of which appear only once. Sequenced sample: melanoma tumor tissue. The clonotype originates from a human donor with melanoma. The rearrangement joins TRBV11-3 to TRBJ1-2, with 7 bases identical to TRBD1. The CDR3 loop is CASSLGDSPYGYTF. In nucleotides, the CDR3 is TGTGCCAGCAGCCTAGGGGACAGCCCCTATGGCTACACCTTC.